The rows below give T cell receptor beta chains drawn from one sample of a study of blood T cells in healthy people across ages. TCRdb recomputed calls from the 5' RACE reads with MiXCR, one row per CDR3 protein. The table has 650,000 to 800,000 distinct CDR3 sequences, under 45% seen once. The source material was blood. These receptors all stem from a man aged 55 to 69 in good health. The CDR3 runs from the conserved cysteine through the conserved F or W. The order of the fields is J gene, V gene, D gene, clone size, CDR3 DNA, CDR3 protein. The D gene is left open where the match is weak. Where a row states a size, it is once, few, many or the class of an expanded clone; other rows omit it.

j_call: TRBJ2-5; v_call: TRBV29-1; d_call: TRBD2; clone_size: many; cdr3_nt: TGCAGCGTCATAGCGGGGGCTCGGGAAGAGACCCAGTACTTC; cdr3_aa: CSVIAGAREETQYF
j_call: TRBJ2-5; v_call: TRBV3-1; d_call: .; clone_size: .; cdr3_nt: TGTGCCAGCAGCCAAGGAAGGGATCGTAGGTTGGAGACCCAGTACTTC; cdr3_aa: CASSQGRDRRLETQYF
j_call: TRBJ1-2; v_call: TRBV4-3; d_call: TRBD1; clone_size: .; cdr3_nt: TGCGCCAGCAGCCTAAATCCTGGACAGGGACGAGGTGGCTACACCTTC; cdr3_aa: CASSLNPGQGRGGYTF
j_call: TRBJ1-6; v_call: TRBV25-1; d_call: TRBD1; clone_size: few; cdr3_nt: TGTGCCAGCAGTGACCTTGCCGGGACAGGGGCGAATTCACCCCTCCACTTT; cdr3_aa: CASSDLAGTGANSPLHF
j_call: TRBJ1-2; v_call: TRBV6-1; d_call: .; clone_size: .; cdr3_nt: TGTGCCCCAGCGGGGGTTAACTATGGCTACACCTTC; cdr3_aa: CAPAGVNYGYTF
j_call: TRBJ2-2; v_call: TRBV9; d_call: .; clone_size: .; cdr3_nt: TGTGCCAGCAGCGTTGGGGCAGGTCTTAACACCGGGGAGCTGTTTTTT; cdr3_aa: CASSVGAGLNTGELFF
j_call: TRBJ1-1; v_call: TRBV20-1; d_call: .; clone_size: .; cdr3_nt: TGCAGTGCTAGACCCATGGAGAACACTGGAGCTTTCTTT; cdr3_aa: CSARPMENTGAFF
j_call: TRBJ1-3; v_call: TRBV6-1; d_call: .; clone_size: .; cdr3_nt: TGTGCCAGCAGTGCACTCGGCGTGGGATTAGGGACCTCTGGAAACACCATATATTTT; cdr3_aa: CASSALGVGLGTSGNTIYF
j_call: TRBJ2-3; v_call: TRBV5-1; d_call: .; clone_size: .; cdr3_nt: TGCGCCAGCAGCTTGGATCCGTTCACAGATACGCAGTATTTT; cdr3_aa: CASSLDPFTDTQYF
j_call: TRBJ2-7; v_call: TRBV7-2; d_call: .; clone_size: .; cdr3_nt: TGTGCCAGCACCCTTTCCCCCCGCAGCCCAAACCTTGACTACGAGCAGTACTTC; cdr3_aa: CASTLSPRSPNLDYEQYF
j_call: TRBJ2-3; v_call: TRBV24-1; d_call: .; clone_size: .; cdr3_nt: TGTGCCACCAGTGACACCGGACAGAGCACAGATACGCAGTATTTT; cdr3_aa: CATSDTGQSTDTQYF
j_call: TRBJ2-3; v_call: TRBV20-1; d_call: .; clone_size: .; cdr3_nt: TGCAGTGCTAGGGGCATGACAGATACGCAGTATTTT; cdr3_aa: CSARGMTDTQYF
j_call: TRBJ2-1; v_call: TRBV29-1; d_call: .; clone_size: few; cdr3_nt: TGCAGCGACTCAGGGAGTCCCTACAATGAGCAGTTCTTC; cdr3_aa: CSDSGSPYNEQFF
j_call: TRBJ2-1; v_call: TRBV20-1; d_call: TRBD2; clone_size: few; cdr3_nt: TGCAGTGCTAGCCGAGCGGGGGGGCATCTTGAGCAGTTCTTC; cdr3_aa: CSASRAGGHLEQFF
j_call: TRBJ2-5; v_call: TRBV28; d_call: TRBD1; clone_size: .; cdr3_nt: TGTGCCAGCAGCCCAGGGACAGGGGTCCAAGAGACCCAGTACTTC; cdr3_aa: CASSPGTGVQETQYF
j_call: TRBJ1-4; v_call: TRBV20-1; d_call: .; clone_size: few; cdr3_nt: TGCAGTGCTAGACCGACATTATCGGGGAGGCGAGAAAAACTGTTTTTT; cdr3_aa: CSARPTLSGRREKLFF
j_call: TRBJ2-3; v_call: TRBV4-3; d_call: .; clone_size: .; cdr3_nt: TGCGCCAGCTCTTCCTCGCCAACAGATACGCAGTATTTT; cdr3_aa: CASSSSPTDTQYF
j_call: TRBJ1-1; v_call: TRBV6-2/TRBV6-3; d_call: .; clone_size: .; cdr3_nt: TGTGCCAGCAGATGGGAGACAGAAAACACTGAAGCTTTCTTT; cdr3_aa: CASRWETENTEAFF
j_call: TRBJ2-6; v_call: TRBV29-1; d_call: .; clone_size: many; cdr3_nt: TGCAGCGTTACGACAGGTGGGGCCAACGTCCTGACTTTC; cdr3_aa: CSVTTGGANVLTF
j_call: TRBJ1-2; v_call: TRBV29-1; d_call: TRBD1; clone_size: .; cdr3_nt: TGCAGCGTTGGAGGGACAGCTAACTATGGCTACACCTTC; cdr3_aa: CSVGGTANYGYTF
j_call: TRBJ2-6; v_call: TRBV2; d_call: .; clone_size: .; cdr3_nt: TGTGCCAGCAGTGTAGGTAGTGGTGGGGCCAACGTCCTGATTTTC; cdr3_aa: CASSVGSGGANVLIF
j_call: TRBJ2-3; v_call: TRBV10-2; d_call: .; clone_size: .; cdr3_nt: TGCGCCAGCAGTGGAGGTGCCGGACGCACAGATACGCAGTATTTT; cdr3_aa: CASSGGAGRTDTQYF
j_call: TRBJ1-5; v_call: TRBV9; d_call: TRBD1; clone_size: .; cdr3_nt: TGTGCCAGCAGCGTAGACCCATTGGGGGACAGCCCCAAACTAAACGACGGCAATCAGCCCCAGCATTTT; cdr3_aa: CASSVDPLGDSPKLNDGNQPQHF
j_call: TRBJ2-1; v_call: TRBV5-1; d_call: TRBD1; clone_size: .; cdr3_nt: TGCGCCAGCAGCCCAAGGACAGGGGAGGTCTACAATGAGCAGTTCTTC; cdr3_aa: CASSPRTGEVYNEQFF
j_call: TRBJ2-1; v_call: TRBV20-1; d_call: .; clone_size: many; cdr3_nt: TGCAGTGCTGGGGGGTTACAGGGAGACGAGCAGTTCTTC; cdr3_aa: CSAGGLQGDEQFF
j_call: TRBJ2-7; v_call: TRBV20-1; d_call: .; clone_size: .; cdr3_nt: TGCAGTGCTAGGGGGACGAGCGTCTACGAGCAGTACTTC; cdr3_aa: CSARGTSVYEQYF
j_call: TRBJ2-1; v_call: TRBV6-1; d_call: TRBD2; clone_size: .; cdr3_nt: TGTGCCAGCAGTGAAGAAGCGGGGGGGTACAATGAGCAGTTCTTC; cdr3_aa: CASSEEAGGYNEQFF
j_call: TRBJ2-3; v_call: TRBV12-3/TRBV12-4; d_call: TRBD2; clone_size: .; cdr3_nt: TGTGCCAGCAGTGGCAATAGCGGGGTGCCCCCCGATACGCAGTATTTT; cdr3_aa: CASSGNSGVPPDTQYF
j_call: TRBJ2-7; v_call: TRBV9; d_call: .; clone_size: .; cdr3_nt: TGTGCCAGCAGCGTAGGCTCCTACAATGAGCAGTACTTC; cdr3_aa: CASSVGSYNEQYF
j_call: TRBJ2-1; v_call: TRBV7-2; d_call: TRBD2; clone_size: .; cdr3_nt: TGTGCCAGCAGCTTAGCCCTGACTAGCGGGGGGCATGAGCAGTTCTTC; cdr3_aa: CASSLALTSGGHEQFF
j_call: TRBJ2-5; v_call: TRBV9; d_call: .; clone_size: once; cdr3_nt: TGTGCCAGCAGCGTAGCTACGGGGCTCCTCAAAACCAATGAGCAGTACTTC; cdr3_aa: CASSVATGLLKTNEQYF
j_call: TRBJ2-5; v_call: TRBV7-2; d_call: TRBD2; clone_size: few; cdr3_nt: TGTGCCAGCAGATCCGGGACTAGCAGGGGAGAGACCCAGTACTTC; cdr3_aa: CASRSGTSRGETQYF
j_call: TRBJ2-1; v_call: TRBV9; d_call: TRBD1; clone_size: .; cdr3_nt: TGTGCCAGCAGCAACTATGGGGACAGGGCTCCCAATGAGCAGTTCTTC; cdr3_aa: CASSNYGDRAPNEQFF
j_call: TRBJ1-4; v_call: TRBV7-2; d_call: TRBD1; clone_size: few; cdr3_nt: TGTGCCAGCAGCTTAGCCGGGACAGGGGGTAATGAAAAACTGTTTTTT; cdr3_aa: CASSLAGTGGNEKLFF
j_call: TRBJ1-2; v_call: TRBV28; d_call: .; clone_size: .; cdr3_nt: TGTGCCAGCACCTCTGGGAGGCGGGATAACTATGGCTACACCTTC; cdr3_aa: CASTSGRRDNYGYTF
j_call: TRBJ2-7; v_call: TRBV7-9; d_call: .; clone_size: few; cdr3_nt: TGTGCCAGCACCCTTGCCGGGCCCCGGGACGAGCAGTACTTC; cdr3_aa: CASTLAGPRDEQYF
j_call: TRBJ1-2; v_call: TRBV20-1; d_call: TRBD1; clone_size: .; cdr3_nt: TGCAGTGCTACTCATCCCTTTGAGGACAGGCAAGCTAACTATGGCTACACCTTC; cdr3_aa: CSATHPFEDRQANYGYTF
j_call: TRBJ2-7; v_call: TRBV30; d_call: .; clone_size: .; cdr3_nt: TGTGCCTGGAATTCAGGAATCAGCTCCCACGAGCAGTACTTC; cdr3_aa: CAWNSGISSHEQYF
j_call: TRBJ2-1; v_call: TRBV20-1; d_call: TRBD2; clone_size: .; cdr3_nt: TGCAGTGCTACTAGCGGGGGGGTGAGTGAGCAGTTCTTC; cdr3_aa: CSATSGGVSEQFF